These 23 T cell receptor beta chains were sequenced from one sample in a study of T cell responses to AZD1222 COVID-19 vaccine. Only in-frame clones appear in the TCRdb table, and some are missing; sequencing was by immunoSEQ multiplex PCR. The top ten clones hold over 3% of a sample with more than 100,000 clones, around nine tenths of them seen once. The specimen comprised peripheral blood, sampled on day 0 of AZD1222 vaccination. These receptor sequences come from an adult in good health.

V usage is TRBV7-9 and J usage is TRBJ1-3; D may be TRBD1 (5 bases). Germline V gene lookup returns CDR1 SEHNR and CDR2 FQNEAQ (reference sequence). This CDR3 region has 17 residues. V lost 2 bases to trimming and J lost 0 bases, with 14 bases between them. CDR3 protein: CASSLSTPGISGNTIYF. The DNA of the CDR3 is TGTGCCAGCAGCTTATCTACTCCAGGGATCTCTGGAAACACCATATATTTT.

The chain uses TRBV18 and TRBJ1-2; D ambiguous. The germline CDR1 and CDR2 sequences are KGHSH and LQKENI. V was trimmed by 3 bases and J by 8 bases, leaving 22 bases between them. The CDR3 sequence is 16 residues long. This chain's CDR3 is CASSPRVLGEDLGYTF. The CDR3 DNA is TGTGCCAGCTCACCCCGCGTGTTGGGAGAGGATTTGGGCTACACCTTC.

Concerning this clone itself: The same CDR3 can be traced to other DNA sequences in this sample. V and J are TRBV3-1 (or the pseudogene TRBV3-2) and TRBJ2-7; D not resolved. V was clipped by 1 base and J by 0 bases, with 4 bases between them. The CDR3 runs to 13 residues. Germline V lookup: CDR1 LGHDT, CDR2 YNNKEL (reference sequence). CDR3 DNA: TGTGCCAGCAGCCAAGTAAGCTCCTACGAGCAGTACTTC. Translation: CASSQVSSYEQYF.

The chain couples TRBV4-3 to TRBJ1-4; TRBD1 agrees at 8 bases. Germline V gene sequence: CDR1 LGHNA, CDR2 YSLEER. CDR3 length: 16 amino acids. J was trimmed by 5 bases and V by 0 bases; bases with no gene match: 5. The CDR3 reads CASSQDNTGGNEKLFF. CDR3 coding DNA: TGCGCCAGCAGCCAAGATAACACAGGGGGGAATGAAAAACTGTTTTTT.

V and J are TRBV15 and TRBJ1-1; the D is unclear. This CDR3 is built from 16 residues. The germline gives CDR1 LNHNV, CDR2 YYDKDF (reference sequence). V lost 5 bases to trimming and J lost 6 bases, with 22 bases between them. The CDR3, as DNA: TGTGCCACCAGCCCTGGCGGGGAACTTGCCGGGTCTGAAGCTTTCTTT. Translated: CATSPGGELAGSEAFF.

The CDR3 here is CASSLAADTQYF. The CDR3 DNA reads TGTGCCAGCAGCTTAGCGGCCGATACGCAGTATTTT. V usage is TRBV11-1 and J usage is TRBJ2-3; D call uncertain. The V gene's germline CDR1 is SGHAT and CDR2 FQDESV (reference sequence). V lost 0 bases and J 6 bases, leaving 4 bases between the germline ends. The CDR3 is 12 residues long.

V and J are TRBV6-1 and TRBJ2-5; 8 positions agree with TRBD1. V lost 1 base, J lost 2 bases, and 3 bases stayed unmatched. The germline V gene encodes CDR1 MNHNS and CDR2 SASEGT. There are 15 residues in the CDR3. The CDR3 sequence: CASSEGWTGQETQYF. The CDR3, as DNA: TGTGCCAGCAGTGAAGGGTGGACAGGGCAAGAGACCCAGTACTTC.

The V and J genes are TRBV27 and TRBJ2-2; 9 bases are a match to TRBD2. This CDR3 has 17 amino acids. Looked up from germline, CDR1 is MNHEY and CDR2 is SMNVEV (reference sequence). The ends lost 6 bases at V and 5 bases at J; junction bases unmatched: 13. CDR3 amino acids: CASSPVSGGFGTGELFF. DNA for the CDR3: TGTGCCAGCAGCCCCGTTAGCGGGGGCTTTGGGACCGGGGAGCTGTTTTTT.

This clone appeared a few times. The genes are TRBV5-6 and TRBJ1-1; tentative D call: TRBD1 (6 bases). V gave up 3 bases and J gave up 8 bases, with 11 bases separating them. This CDR3 comprises 12 residues. Germline V gene data show CDR1 as SGHDT and CDR2 as YYEEEE. CDR3 loop: CASSSGTTEAFF. CDR3 DNA sequence: TGTGCCAGCAGCTCAGGGACAACGGAAGCTTTCTTT.

J is TRBJ1-1 and V is TRBV5-1; 7 bases are shared with TRBD1. V lost 5 bases, J lost 1 base, and 5 bases stayed unmatched. The CDR3 has 14 amino acids. Per the germline V gene, CDR1 is SGHRS and CDR2 is YFSETQ. CDR3 DNA sequence: TGCGCCAGCAGAACGACAGGGCGGAACACTGAAGCTTTCTTT. Protein: CASRTTGRNTEAFF.

The V and J genes are TRBV25-1 and TRBJ1-5, with D perhaps TRBD1 (6 bases). The CDR3 spans 16 residues. Germline V gene data show CDR1 as MGHDK and CDR2 as SYGVNS. Trimming removed 4 bases at V and 2 bases at J, with 15 bases between. CDR3 in DNA: TGTGCCAGCAGTGCCCCACAGGAGGGGGGCAATCAGCCCCAGCATTTT. It yields the protein CASSAPQEGGNQPQHF. The full variable domain, in which reference TRBV25-1 and TRBJ1-5 provide the parts outside the CDR3, is EADIYQTPRYLVIGTGKKITLECSQTMGHDKMYWYQQDPGMELHLIHYSYGVNSTEKGDLSSESTVSRIRTEHFPLTLESARPSHTSQYLCASSAPQEGGNQPQHFGDGTRLSIL.

In nucleotides, the CDR3 is TGTGCCAGCAGTTACACCACAGGGTTTAATTCACCCCTCCACTTT. Protein product: CASSYTTGFNSPLHF. The rearrangement links TRBV6-5 to TRBJ1-6; D perhaps matches TRBD1 (6 bases). Germline V gene data show CDR1 as MNHEY and CDR2 as SVGAGI. Trimming cost V 2 bases and J 6 bases, with 11 bases left between them. CDR3 length equals 15 residues.

J is TRBJ1-2 and V is TRBV2; D is uncertain. Trimming shortened V by 3 bases and J by 5 bases, and 7 bases separated the two germline ends. This CDR3 contains 12 residues. CDR1 and CDR2 (germline): SNHLY, FYNNEI. The DNA for the CDR3 is TGTGCCAGCAGTGATTCGGCTTATGGCTACACCTTC. Protein: CASSDSAYGYTF. The full variable domain, with the rest looked up from reference TRBV2 and TRBJ1-2, is EPEVTQTPSHQVTQMGQEVILRCVPISNHLYFYWYRQILGQKVEFLVSFYNNEISEKSEIFDDQFSVERPDGSNFTLKIRSTKLEDSAMYFCASSDSAYGYTFGSGTRLTVV.

This chain connects TRBV18 to TRBJ2-7, with TRBD2 matching over 7 bases. This CDR3 is 15 amino acids long. V dropped 2 bases and J dropped 2; count of bases not matched to a gene: 6. Germline CDR1 reads KGHSH; CDR2 reads LQKENI. For the CDR3, the DNA is TGTGCCAGCTCACCAACGGGGGGATACACCTACGAGCAGTACTTC. Residues: CASSPTGGYTYEQYF.

The rearrangement joins TRBV5-1 to TRBJ1-4; TRBD1 matches at 9 bases. The CDR3 contains 15 residues. Germline V gives CDR1 SGHRS, CDR2 YFSETQ. V shed 3 bases, J shed 3 bases, and the junction held 3 bases outside the gene matches. The CDR3 sequence: CASSSQGAANEKLFF. CDR3 in DNA: TGCGCCAGCAGCTCACAGGGGGCGGCTAATGAAAAACTGTTTTTT.

The chain couples TRBV11-2 to TRBJ1-6, with D uncertain. The CDR3 is 16 amino acids. Trimming took off 1 base at V and 3 bases at J, with 10 bases between the two ends. Germline assignment: CDR1 SGHAT and CDR2 FQNNGV. CDR3 loop: CASSLGPKIYNSPLHF. The CDR3 DNA sequence: TGTGCCAGCAGCTTAGGCCCGAAAATCTATAATTCACCCCTCCACTTT. Together with reference TRBV11-2 and TRBJ1-6, the CDR3 gives the full variable domain: EAGVAQSPRYKIIEKRQSVAFWCNPISGHATLYWYQQILGQGPKLLIQFQNNGVVDDSQLPKDRFSAERLKGVDSTLKIQPAKLEDSAVYLCASSLGPKIYNSPLHFGNGTRLTVT.

This clone has a handful of counts. This rearrangement joins TRBV12-5 to TRBJ1-5; possible D gene TRBD1, 5 bases. The ends were cut back, 1 base at V and 3 bases at J, with 10 bases in the middle. The CDR3 loop spans 15 amino acids. Germline loops: CDR1 LGHNT, CDR2 FRNRAP. The CDR3 nucleotides are TGTGCTAGTGGTTTGGCGGGACCTCACAATCAGCCCCAGCATTTT. Translating gives CASGLAGPHNQPQHF.

V and J are TRBV15 and TRBJ1-2; D unresolved. Per the germline V gene, CDR1 is LNHNV and CDR2 is YYDKDF (reference sequence). This CDR3 has 14 residues. V shed 5 bases and J shed 1 base, with 11 bases lying between them. The CDR3 nucleotides are TGTGCCACCAGCGGCCGGACGGATAACTATGGCTACACCTTC. As protein: CATSGRTDNYGYTF.

The chain recombines TRBV7-2 with TRBJ2-1; D gene unclear. V was pared by 5 bases and J by 0 bases, with 11 bases between. This CDR3 region has 15 residues. Germline assignment: CDR1 SGHTA and CDR2 FQGNSA. CDR3 in amino acids: CASSISGVSYNEQFF. DNA of the CDR3: TGTGCCAGCAGCATCAGTGGGGTCTCCTACAATGAGCAGTTCTTC. Drawing the rest from reference TRBV7-2 and TRBJ2-1, the complete variable domain is GAGVSQSPSNKVTEKGKDVELRCDPISGHTALYWYRQSLGQGLEFLIYFQGNSAPDKSGLPSDRFSAERTGGSVSTLTIQRTQQEDSAVYLCASSISGVSYNEQFFGPGTRLTVL.

The gene calls are TRBV5-1 and TRBJ2-1; no reliable D call. The V end was cut by 0 bases, the J end by 3 bases, with 13 bases between. CDR3 size: 16 residues. Germline V gene data show CDR1 as SGHRS and CDR2 as YFSETQ. CDR3 in amino acids: CASSLDVSLDYNEQFF. The DNA for the CDR3 is TGCGCCAGCAGCTTGGATGTTAGCTTGGACTACAATGAGCAGTTCTTC.

V and J are TRBV18 and TRBJ1-3; unclear D gene. With 1 base removed from V and 4 bases from J, the gap between germline ends came to 5 bases. This CDR3 has 13 residues. Per the germline V gene, CDR1 is KGHSH and CDR2 is LQKENI. The CDR3 loop reads CASSPQTGNTIYF. CDR3 in DNA: TGTGCCAGCTCACCACAGACGGGAAACACCATATATTTT.

The chain has TRBV7-6 and TRBJ2-3; 8 bases line up with TRBD2. CDR3 size: 19 residues. J gave up 2 bases and V 6 bases, and 19 bases lay outside the gene matches. Germline V gene lookup returns CDR1 SGHVS and CDR2 FNYEAQ. DNA of the CDR3: TGTGCCAGCAGTCTTAACCCTCCGGGTAGCGGGGACCTCACAGATACGCAGTATTTT. This translates into CASSLNPPGSGDLTDTQYF.

V and J are TRBV6-2 or TRBV6-3 and TRBJ1-5; D is perhaps TRBD1 (5 bases). The germline V gene encodes CDR1 MNHEY and CDR2 SVGEGT. The CDR3 is 13 amino acids. The V end was cut by 5 bases, the J end by 4 bases, with 9 bases between. The CDR3 sequence is CASSLTGNQPQHF. CDR3 in DNA: TGTGCCAGCAGTCTAACAGGTAATCAGCCCCAGCATTTT.